These 24 T cell receptor beta chains originate from one sample sequenced in a study of HIV-infected patients and healthy controls. Antiretroviral therapy had run roughly three months, about 14 weeks, before follow-up blood collection. All unsorted peripheral T cells were captured because whole blood was used without fractionation. 450 to 600 ng RNA was reverse transcribed with alpha and beta constant-region primers. Each of the alpha and beta chains got its own library through chain-specific third strand synthesis with indices. TCRdb fed the 5' RACE reads into MiXCR, producing one record per CDR3 protein. The sample comprises about 5,500 distinct CDR3 sequences, 8.5% to 9% of which are singletons, and about 23% rests with the top ten. The sample in question was blood, obtained during antiretroviral therapy. The receptors were gathered from an adult with HIV infection.

By share, this clonotype counts as medium-sized. The V and J genes are TRBV6-7 and TRBJ2-2, with 11 bases identical to TRBD1. TRBV6-7 is classed as an ORF, of uncertain function. The CDR3 spans 18 residues. The V and J ends lost 0 bases and 6 bases, in that order; junction bases with no gene match: 9. The DNA for the CDR3 is TGTGCCAGCAGTTACTCCCGTACTCCGGGACAGGGGGCCGGGGAGCTGTTTTTT. Its translation: CASSYSRTPGQGAGELFF.

This clonotype was found a few times. The V call is TRBV20-1, the J call TRBJ1-5; D not resolved. CDR1 is DFQATT and CDR2 is SNEGSKA in the germline V gene (reference sequence). V dropped 1 base and J dropped 0 bases, with 7 bases sitting between them. The CDR3 spans 14 residues. CDR3 in amino acids: CSARGVNSNQPQHF. CDR3 in DNA: TGCAGTGCTAGAGGGGTAAATAGCAATCAGCCCCAGCATTTT.

This clonotype was found many times. The chain is built from TRBV24-1 and TRBJ1-2; D might be TRBD1 (5 bases). V lost 3 bases to trimming and J lost 5 bases, with 6 bases between them. CDR1 is KGHDR and CDR2 is SFDVKD in the germline V gene. The CDR3 is made up of 12 amino acids. The CDR3 DNA reads TGTGCCACCAGTGATGGGGGGTATGGCTACACCTTC. This translates into CATSDGGYGYTF.

This clonotype was seen many times. V is TRBV7-8 and J is TRBJ2-5; D not resolved. CDR1 and CDR2 (germline): SGHVS, FQNEAQ. This CDR3 has 15 residues. The germline V and J ends were trimmed by 0 bases and 4 bases, with 12 bases remaining between them. CDR3 in amino acids: CASSLAPTPRETQYF. DNA for the CDR3: TGTGCCAGCAGCTTAGCGCCGACACCTCGAGAGACCCAGTACTTC.

Many counts were recorded for this clonotype. The CDR3 loop is CASKTGLAGVNSYNEQFF. The CDR3 region has the DNA TGTGCCAGCAAGACGGGCCTAGCGGGAGTTAACTCCTACAATGAGCAGTTCTTC. The chain couples TRBV6-2 or TRBV6-3 to TRBJ2-1; 10 bases are shared with TRBD2. With 7 bases clipped from V and 0 bases from J, the junction kept 12 bases outside the gene matches. This CDR3 has 18 amino acids. Germline CDR1 MNHEY, CDR2 SVGEGT.

This clonotype occurred many times. The CDR3 loop reads CASSFPRSTDTQYF. As DNA, the CDR3 is TGTGCCAGCAGCTTTCCTAGGAGCACAGATACGCAGTATTTT. The chain carries TRBV5-6 and TRBJ2-3; D is unresolved. CDR1 is SGHDT, CDR2 YYEEEE, per germline. This CDR3 spans 14 amino acids. V gave up 2 bases and J gave up 0 bases, with 7 bases separating them.

By share of the sample, this clonotype is medium-sized. The V call is TRBV7-2, the J call TRBJ2-7; D remains unclear. V was cut by 5 bases and J by 0 bases, with 5 bases left in between. Germline loops: CDR1 SGHTA, CDR2 FQGNSA. This CDR3 contains 12 residues. The CDR3 spells CASSPVSYEQYF. For the CDR3, the DNA is TGTGCCAGCAGCCCGGTCTCCTACGAGCAGTACTTC.

This clonotype is termed medium-sized. The J gene is TRBJ1-5, the V gene TRBV6-1; D unresolved. CDR3 size: 13 residues. Trimming took off 0 bases at V and 4 bases at J, with 4 bases between the two ends. Germline V lookup: CDR1 MNHNS, CDR2 SASEGT. CDR3 bases: TGTGCCAGCAGTGAAGCTGGGAATCAGCCCCAGCATTTT. Translation: CASSEAGNQPQHF.

This clonotype was counted ten times or more. The V gene is TRBV5-6, the J gene TRBJ2-1, with TRBD1 matching over 7 bases. This CDR3 region has 14 residues. Germline V gene sequence: CDR1 SGHDT, CDR2 YYEEEE. Trimming removed 4 bases from V and 3 bases from J; junction bases left unmatched: 4. The CDR3, as DNA: TGTGCCAGCAGCCGATGGACAGGCTACAATGAGCAGTTCTTC. The encoded protein is CASSRWTGYNEQFF. Using reference TRBV5-6 and TRBJ2-1 for the parts outside the CDR3, the full variable domain is DAGVTQSPTHLIKTRGQQVTLRCSPKSGHDTVSWYQQALGQGPQFIFQYYEEEERQRGNFPDRFSGHQFPNYSSELNVNALLLGDSALYLCASSRWTGYNEQFFGPGTRLTVL.

This clonotype was recorded many times. The rearrangement links TRBV5-4 to TRBJ2-2; 9 nucleotides line up with TRBD2. Trimming removed 4 bases from V and 2 bases from J; junction bases left unmatched: 3. Per germline, CDR1 SGHNT and CDR2 YYREEE (reference sequence). The CDR3 has 15 amino acids. The CDR3 DNA follows: TGTGCCAGCAGCAAACTAGCGGGTAACACCGGGGAGCTGTTTTTT. Translating it yields CASSKLAGNTGELFF.

This clonotype is classed as medium-sized (0.01 to 0.1%). The V call is TRBV27, the J call TRBJ1-5, with 11 bases lining up with TRBD1. V lost 2 bases, J lost 6 bases, and 3 bases stayed unmatched. Per the germline V gene, CDR1 is MNHEY and CDR2 is SMNVEV (reference sequence). This CDR3 has 15 residues. Written as DNA, the CDR3 is TGTGCCAGCAGTTTAGACGGGACAGGGGGTCAGCCCCAGCATTTT. Amino acid sequence: CASSLDGTGGQPQHF.

In its sample, this clonotype is medium-sized. This chain uses TRBV6-1 with TRBJ1-1; D is perhaps TRBD1 (5 bases). V lost 5 bases, J lost 4 bases, and 17 bases lay in between. The CDR3 contains 15 residues. From germline, CDR1 is MNHNS and CDR2 SASEGT. The CDR3 DNA follows: TGTGCCAGCAGTCCCCCCGGGCAGGGATTCACTGAAGCTTTCTTT. This sequence encodes CASSPPGQGFTEAFF.

The rearrangement joins TRBV20-1 to TRBJ2-3; 8 bases are shared with TRBD2. Germline CDR1 DFQATT, CDR2 SNEGSKA (reference sequence). Unmatched junction bases numbered 2, after V lost 0 bases and J lost 3 bases. The CDR3 covers 14 residues. This chain's CDR3 is CSAREPSGTDTQYF. CDR3 sequence (DNA): TGCAGTGCTAGAGAACCTAGCGGGACAGATACGCAGTATTTT.

By share, this clonotype counts as medium-sized. V gene TRBV29-1 combines with J gene TRBJ2-5; possible D gene TRBD2, 5 bases. Germline V CDR1 and CDR2: SQVTM, ANQGSEA. V was shortened by 5 bases and J by 1 base, with 8 bases between the two germline ends. CDR3 length: 12 residues. The CDR3 DNA reads as TGCAGCGTTTTGGGAGTCCAAGAGACCCAGTACTTC. Encoded protein: CSVLGVQETQYF.

This clonotype is termed medium-sized (0.01 to 0.1%). The genes are TRBV20-1 and TRBJ1-6, with TRBD1 as a possible D gene (5 bases). Trimming cost V 6 bases and J 8 bases, with 17 bases left between them. Germline assignment: CDR1 DFQATT and CDR2 SNEGSKA (reference sequence). This CDR3 spans 14 amino acids. The CDR3 region is CSAEARQWDSPLHF. CDR3 nucleotide sequence: TGCAGTGCCGAGGCAAGACAGTGGGATTCACCCCTCCACTTT.

The table lists this clonotype with many counts. The rearrangement joins TRBV27 to TRBJ2-5; tentative D call: TRBD1 (5 bases). The CDR3 has 15 residues. Trimming shortened V by 2 bases and J by 5 bases, and 15 bases separated the two germline ends. Germline-derived CDR1 and CDR2 are MNHEY and SMNVEV (reference sequence). This CDR3 reads CASSLRTRGHETQYF. The CDR3 bases are TGTGCCAGCAGTTTAAGGACAAGGGGCCATGAGACCCAGTACTTC.

This clonotype came up many times. The rearrangement links TRBV7-2 to TRBJ2-1; 10 nucleotides match TRBD2. CDR1 and CDR2 from the germline V gene are SGHTA and FQGNSA. This CDR3 contains 17 residues. Trimming at V came to 5 bases and at J to 7 bases, leaving 14 bases not matched to a gene. CDR3 nucleotide sequence: TGTGCCAGCAGCATCCGGAGTAGCGGGAGGCCGGGTAATGAGCAGTTCTTC. The encoded protein is CASSIRSSGRPGNEQFF.

This clonotype was seen ten or more times. The genes are TRBV5-5 and TRBJ2-1; D call uncertain. CDR3 length: 12 amino acids. Trimming took 5 bases from V and 5 from J, leaving 8 bases between them. Germline V gives CDR1 SGHKS, CDR2 YYEKEE (reference sequence). This CDR3 reads CASSPVDNEQFF. The CDR3 DNA reads TGTGCCAGCAGTCCCGTCGACAATGAGCAGTTCTTC.

At least ten counts were recorded for this clonotype. The gene calls are TRBV4-1 and TRBJ2-3, with 8 bases identical to TRBD2. V shed 0 bases and J 6 bases; nucleotides not matched to a gene: 8. This CDR3 spans 16 amino acids. Germline CDR1 MGHRA, CDR2 YSYEKL. The CDR3 nucleotides read TGCGCCAGCAGCCAAGATCGTCGGGGGGGTTGGGATACGCAGTATTTT. This gives the protein CASSQDRRGGWDTQYF.

Comments on this clonotype: An end of the junction does not agree with germline; a read error may underlie this. V gene TRBV7-6 combines with J gene TRBJ2-2; the match to TRBD1 covers 9 bases. Germline loops: CDR1 SGHVS, CDR2 FNYEAQ. This CDR3 has 16 amino acids. CDR3 nucleotide sequence: TGTGACAGCAGATCTCCGGGACAGGGAATTGCCGGGGAGCTGTTTTTT. Its protein product is CDSRSPGQGIAGELFF.

This clonotype was recorded a few times. The chain combines TRBV7-2 with TRBJ1-5, with D tentatively TRBD1 (6 bases). The germline V gene has CDR1 SGHTA and CDR2 FQGNSA. V shed 1 base and J shed 0 bases, with 10 bases lying between them. The CDR3 runs 16 residues. This CDR3 reads CASSLVWTASNQPQHF. The CDR3 DNA reads as TGTGCCAGCAGCTTAGTTTGGACAGCTAGCAATCAGCCCCAGCATTTT.

Ten or more counts support this clonotype. V gene TRBV5-1 combines with J gene TRBJ2-3, with 7 bases that match TRBD1. The V gene end was trimmed by 2 bases and the J gene end by 1 base; junction bases not matched to a gene: 4. There are 15 residues in the CDR3. Germline CDR1 SGHRS, CDR2 YFSETQ. CDR3 bases: TGCGCCAGCAGCTTCTTCGACAGGGGCACAGATACGCAGTATTTT. This encodes CASSFFDRGTDTQYF.

By share, this clonotype counts as medium-sized. The CDR3 protein is CASSHRGGLEQYF. In DNA, the CDR3 is TGCGCCAGCAGCCACCGGGGGGGATTAGAGCAGTACTTC. The chain couples TRBV4-3 to TRBJ2-7; 8 bases are shared with TRBD2. Germline V lookup: CDR1 LGHNA, CDR2 YSLEER. The CDR3 consists of 13 residues. V gave up 3 bases and J gave up 7 bases; unmatched junction bases: 5.

In its sample, this clonotype was seen many times. This rearrangement joins TRBV9 to TRBJ2-2, with no clear D. The CDR3 contains 14 residues. V was clipped by 6 bases and J by 2 bases, with 11 bases between them. The germline gives CDR1 SGDLS, CDR2 YYNGEE. The CDR3 is CASTGSKNTGELFF. In DNA, the CDR3 is TGTGCCAGCACCGGGTCCAAAAACACCGGGGAGCTGTTTTTT.